This paragraph reports one T cell receptor beta chain. Its antigen is unidentified. Germline loops: CDR1 MNHEY, CDR2 SMNVEV (reference sequence). V dropped 5 bases and J dropped 7; count of bases not matched to a gene: 14. The CDR3 has 16 amino acids. Amplification used 60 Vbeta primers and 13 Jbeta primers. Sequencing used immunoSEQ multiplex PCR; TCRdb keeps in-frame clones, though not all of them. The sample data list about 70,000 clones. This sample is part of a study of cytomegalovirus exposure and HLA in healthy donors. Points from the study as a whole: The classifier reportedly diagnosed cytomegalovirus status with high specificity and sensitivity. Prior analysis indicated that the majority of TCR beta V segments exhibited productivity approximately 90% or approximately 30% of the time.

The clonotype comes from a female donor in good health and CMV-seropositive. The sequenced sample consisted of PBMCs. V is TRBV27 and J is TRBJ2-7; the match to TRBD2 covers 10 bases. The CDR3 DNA is TGTGCCAGCAGTCGTTCGGGGATAGCGGGAGGCCTTGAGCAGTACTTC. Protein sequence: CASSRSGIAGGLEQYF.